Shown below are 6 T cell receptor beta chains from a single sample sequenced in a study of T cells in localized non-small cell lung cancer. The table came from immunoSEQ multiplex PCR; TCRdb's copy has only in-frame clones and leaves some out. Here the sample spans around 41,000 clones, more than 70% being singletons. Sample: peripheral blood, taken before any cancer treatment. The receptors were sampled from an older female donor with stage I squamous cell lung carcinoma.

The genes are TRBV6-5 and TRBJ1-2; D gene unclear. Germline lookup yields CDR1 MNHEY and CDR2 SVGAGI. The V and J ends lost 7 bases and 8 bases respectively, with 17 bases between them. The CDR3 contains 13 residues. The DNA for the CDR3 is TGTGCCAGCATCTCCGACGGAGCTGGGGGCTACACCTTC. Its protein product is CASISDGAGGYTF.

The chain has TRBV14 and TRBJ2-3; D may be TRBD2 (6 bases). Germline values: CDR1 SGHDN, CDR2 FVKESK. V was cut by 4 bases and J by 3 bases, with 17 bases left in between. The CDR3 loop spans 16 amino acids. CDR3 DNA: TGTGCCAGCAGCCCGCGGGGTCCCGCGGGTACAGATACGCAGTATTTT. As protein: CASSPRGPAGTDTQYF.

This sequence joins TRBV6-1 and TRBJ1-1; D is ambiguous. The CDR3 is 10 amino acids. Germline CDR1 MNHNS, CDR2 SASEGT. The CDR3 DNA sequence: TGTGCTATACGGGAAACTGAAGCTTTCTTT. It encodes CAIRETEAFF.

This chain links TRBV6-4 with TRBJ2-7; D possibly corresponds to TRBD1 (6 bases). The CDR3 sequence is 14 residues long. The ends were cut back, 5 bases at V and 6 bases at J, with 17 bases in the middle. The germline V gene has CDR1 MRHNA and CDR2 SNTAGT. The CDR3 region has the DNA TGTGCCAGCAGTCCCTTCTGGGGGCTAAGCGAGCAGTACTTC. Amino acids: CASSPFWGLSEQYF.

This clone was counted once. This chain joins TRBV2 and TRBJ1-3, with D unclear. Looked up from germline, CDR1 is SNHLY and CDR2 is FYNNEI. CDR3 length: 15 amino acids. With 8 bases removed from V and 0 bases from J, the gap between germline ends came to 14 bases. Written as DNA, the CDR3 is TGTGCCAGCGGAGGGCAGCTCCTCTCTGGAAACACCATATATTTT. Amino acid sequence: CASGGQLLSGNTIYF.

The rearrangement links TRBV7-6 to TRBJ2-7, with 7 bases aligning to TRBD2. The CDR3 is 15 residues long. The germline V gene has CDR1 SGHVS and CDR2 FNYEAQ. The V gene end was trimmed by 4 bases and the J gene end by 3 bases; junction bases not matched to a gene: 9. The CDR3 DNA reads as TGTGCCAGCAGCTCCCGACTAGCCGTTAGCTACGAGCAGTACTTC. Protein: CASSSRLAVSYEQYF.